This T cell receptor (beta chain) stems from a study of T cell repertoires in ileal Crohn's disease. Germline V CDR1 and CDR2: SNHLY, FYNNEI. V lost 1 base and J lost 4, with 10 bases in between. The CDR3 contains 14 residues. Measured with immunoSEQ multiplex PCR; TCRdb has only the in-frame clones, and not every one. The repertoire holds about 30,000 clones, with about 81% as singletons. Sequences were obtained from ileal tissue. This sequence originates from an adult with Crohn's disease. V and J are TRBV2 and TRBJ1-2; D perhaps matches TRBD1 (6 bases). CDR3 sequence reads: CASSEGQASYGYTF. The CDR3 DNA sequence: TGTGCCAGCAGTGAAGGACAGGCCTCCTATGGCTACACCTTC. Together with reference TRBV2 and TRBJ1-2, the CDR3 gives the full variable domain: EPEVTQTPSHQVTQMGQEVILRCVPISNHLYFYWYRQILGQKVEFLVSFYNNEISEKSEIFDDQFSVERPDGSNFTLKIRSTKLEDSAMYFCASSEGQASYGYTFGSGTRLTVV.